The entry below gives a single T cell receptor beta chain sequence along with its context. This specimen belongs to a study of shared T cell receptors in the human thymus. The germline gives CDR1 SGHRS, CDR2 YFSETQ. The CDR3 is made up of 13 amino acids. The V and J ends lost 4 bases and 7 bases respectively, with 14 bases between them. Data came from immunoSEQ multiplex PCR; TCRdb stores just in-frame clones and leaves some out. Of 700,000 to 750,000 clones in the sample, approximately 83% are singletons; the top ten hold 0.0095% to 0.011%. The data were also submitted as part of a second study, on human thymus T cells.

This receptor was identified in a girl younger than two with a congenital heart defect. The sequenced sample consisted of thymocytes. The V gene is TRBV5-1, the J gene TRBJ1-1; D is perhaps TRBD1 (6 bases). The chain's CDR3 is CASSPQTGGEAFF. CDR3 nucleotide sequence: TGCGCCAGCAGCCCTCAGACAGGCGGTGAAGCTTTCTTT.